This T cell receptor beta chain is drawn from a study of graft-versus-host responses after intestinal transplantation. Study in general: Grafts that recipients had were multivisceral, liver-intestinal, or isolated intestinal transplants. Each recipient received anti-thymocyte globulin induction, then tacrolimus and steroids for approximately 3 years. Regarding the study as a whole: The authors found GvH clones in recipient marrow, some appearing first in ileum or blood.

The V and J ends lost 2 bases and 0 bases respectively, with 7 bases between them. Germline CDR1 is MNHNS and CDR2 is SASEGT. The CDR3 consists of 14 residues. Repertoires were generated with immunoSEQ multiplex PCR, while TCRdb's copy carries only in-frame clones and drops some. The profile shows around 99,000 clones, about 91% of them singletons. Of note for this clone: Its antigen is still unknown.

Here the sequenced sample was unstimulated CD4+ T cells sorted from spleen or lymph node cells, taken before transplant. The sequence derives from a human donor who was the organ donor for an intestinal transplant. The chain has TRBV6-1 and TRBJ1-1; D is uncertain. The CDR3 loop is CASSERGVNTEAFF. The DNA for the CDR3 is TGTGCCAGCAGTGAACGGGGAGTGAACACTGAAGCTTTCTTT.